This T cell receptor (beta chain) was retrieved from a study of long-term antiretroviral therapy in people with HIV. Survey-level immunoSEQ v3.0 assays were run. Profiling relied on immunoSEQ multiplex PCR, and the TCRdb table lists in-frame clones only, not all of them. The table lists tens of thousands of clones, roughly 84% of them singletons, with around 9.5% in the top ten. Findings and limits, study-wide: Older ART regimens were possibly in use when the blood was collected between about 2004 and 2018. It was observed that HIV repertoires exhibited narrower CDR3 length ranges than controls.

On this clone: The antigen is undetermined.

Specimens retained roughly 0.95-10 million cryopreserved PBMC preceding DNA extraction. The CDR3 runs 13 residues. Germline CDR1 is SNHLY and CDR2 is FYNNEI. V was clipped by 4 bases and J by 4 bases; unmatched bases: 2. This TCR was recovered from a woman between 40 and 50 years old with HIV. The chain has TRBV2 and TRBJ2-3; 7 nucleotides align to TRBD2. This specimen was unsorted PBMCs, taken 1.2 years after starting antiretroviral therapy. CDR3 residues: CASSGLAPDTQYF. The CDR3 DNA reads as TGTGCCAGCAGTGGACTAGCACCAGATACGCAGTATTTT.